This T cell receptor (beta chain) was sequenced for a study of shared clonotypes between healthy human individuals. Findings and caveats of the study: Expectations were that clonotype sharing among donors would be affected by sequencing depth.

Naive CD8 cells lacked CD45RO and underwent positive selection for CCR7, leaving out terminally differentiated effector memory CD45RA+ cells. On this clone itself: Its specificity is not known.

In germline, CDR1 is SGHVS, CDR2 FQNEAQ. Trimming took 1 base from V and 2 from J, leaving 9 bases between them. The CDR3 runs to 14 residues. Produced via immunoSEQ multiplex PCR; TCRdb's table is partial and in-frame only. The profile covers millions of clones, with about 95% appearing a single time and about 1.1% taken by the ten largest. This sequence joins TRBV7-8 and TRBJ2-7; no clear D gene. The material sequenced was naive CD8+ T cells sorted from blood. This sequence originates from a man between 18 and 35 years old in good health. The CDR3 loop is CASSLGTVTYEQYF. As DNA, the CDR3 is TGTGCCAGCAGCTTAGGGACGGTCACCTACGAGCAGTACTTC.